The text below deals with one TCR beta chain. Its target is not known. This CDR3 has 15 residues. CDR1 and CDR2 from the germline V gene are MNHEY and SVGAGI. V shed 2 bases and J 7 bases; nucleotides not matched to a gene: 10. The source of the sample is a study of OX40 agonist ivuxolimab in advanced cancers. Study as a whole: Partial responses occurred in three patients (one hepatocellular carcinoma, two cutaneous melanoma).

Sequencing used immunoSEQ multiplex PCR; TCRdb keeps in-frame clones, though not all of them. Of tens of thousands of clones in the sample, roughly 92% are singletons; the top ten hold approximately 3%. Broader study findings: Averaging showed that CD8+ T cells had more expanded clones than CD4+ did.

The starting material was CD4+ or CD8+ T cells sorted from blood, obtained in a trial of the OX40 agonist ivuxolimab. This receptor was identified in an adult with an advanced solid tumor such as melanoma, head and neck, liver or kidney cancer. The chain carries TRBV6-5 and TRBJ1-2; 7 bases map to TRBD1. The CDR3 sequence is CASSYPEGGAGGYTF. CDR3 nucleotides: TGTGCCAGCAGTTACCCGGAAGGGGGCGCGGGTGGCTACACCTTC.